This entry lists 6 T cell receptor beta chains sequenced from one sample in a study of blood T cell repertoires in COVID-19. The method was immunoSEQ multiplex PCR; TCRdb's version includes in-frame clones alone and lacks a portion of them. The sample holds 200,000 or so clones, 88% seen once. Input material: PBMCs or T cells enriched from blood (not recorded which). The receptors come from a woman aged 25 to 45 who had recovered from COVID-19.

The chain has TRBV5-1 and TRBJ1-2, with TRBD1 as a possible D gene (5 bases). CDR3 length: 16 residues. Germline assignment: CDR1 SGHRS and CDR2 YFSETQ. The ends were cut back, 0 bases at V and 6 bases at J, with 18 bases in the middle. The CDR3 DNA reads TGCGCCAGCAGCTTGGCCGGGGGTGGCAGCCTCGATGGCTACACCTTC. Translated, it gives CASSLAGGGSLDGYTF. Complete variable domain (other parts from reference TRBV5-1 and TRBJ1-2): KAGVTQTPRYLIKTRGQQVTLSCSPISGHRSVSWYQQTPGQGLQFLFEYFSETQRNKGNFPGRFSGRQFSNSRSEMNVSTLELGDSALYLCASSLAGGGSLDGYTFGSGTRLTVV.

The chain carries TRBV4-3 and TRBJ1-1; D is undetermined. The V gene's germline CDR1 is LGHNA and CDR2 YSLEER. This CDR3 is built from 16 residues. V was pared by 0 bases and J by 2 bases, with 13 bases between. The CDR3 spells CASSQDQRQINTEAFF. CDR3 coding DNA: TGCGCCAGCAGCCAAGATCAGAGGCAGATAAACACTGAAGCTTTCTTT.

The V and J genes are TRBV21-1 and TRBJ1-1. TRBV21-1 is a pseudogene locus. CDR3 length equals 16 residues. CDR3 bases: TGTGCCAGCAGCCCCGGGAGGGACACTCCGGACACTGAAGCTTTCTTT. It codes for CASSPGRDTPDTEAFF.

The rearrangement joins TRBV5-1 to TRBJ1-5, with TRBD1 matching 9 bases. Germline CDR1 SGHRS, CDR2 YFSETQ. This CDR3 is built from 16 residues. V lost 4 bases to trimming and J lost 5 bases; unmatched junction nucleotides: 10. The CDR3 coding sequence is TGCGCCAGCAGCCCACAACCTACAGGGGGCGATCAGCCCCAGCATTTT. Its protein product is CASSPQPTGGDQPQHF.

The chain uses TRBV6-5 and TRBJ1-1; 7 nucleotides align to TRBD1. With 7 bases clipped from V and 6 bases from J, the junction kept 11 bases outside the gene matches. The CDR3 loop spans 14 amino acids. Germline CDR1 MNHEY, CDR2 SVGAGI. CDR3 protein: CASKEYTGEAEAFF. The CDR3 nucleotides are TGTGCCAGCAAAGAATACACAGGGGAAGCTGAAGCTTTCTTT.

J is TRBJ1-3 and V is TRBV7-2; 9 nucleotides align to TRBD1. Germline loops: CDR1 SGHTA, CDR2 FQGNSA. V lost 4 bases to trimming and J lost 2 bases; unmatched junction nucleotides: 9. There are 17 residues in the CDR3. CDR3 sequence (DNA): TGTGCCAGCAGCTCCCAGCCACAGGGGGCGACTGGAAACACCATATATTTT. Translated, it gives CASSSQPQGATGNTIYF.